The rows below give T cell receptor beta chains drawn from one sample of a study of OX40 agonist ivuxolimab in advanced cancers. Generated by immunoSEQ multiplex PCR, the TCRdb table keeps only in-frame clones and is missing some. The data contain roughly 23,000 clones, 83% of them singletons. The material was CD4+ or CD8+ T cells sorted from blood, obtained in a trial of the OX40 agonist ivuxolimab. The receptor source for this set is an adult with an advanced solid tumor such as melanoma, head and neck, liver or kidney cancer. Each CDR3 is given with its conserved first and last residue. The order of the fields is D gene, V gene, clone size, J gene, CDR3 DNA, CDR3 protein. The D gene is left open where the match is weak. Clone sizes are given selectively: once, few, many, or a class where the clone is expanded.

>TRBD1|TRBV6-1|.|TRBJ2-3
TGTGCCAGCCACAACAGGGGGCGTATTGCAGATACGCAGTATTTT
CASHNRGRIADTQYF
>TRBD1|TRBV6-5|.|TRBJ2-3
TGTGCCAGCAGCTGGGGACAGGGTGTGGATACGCAGTATTTT
CASSWGQGVDTQYF
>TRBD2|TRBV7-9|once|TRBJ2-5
TGTGCCAGCAGCTCCGGACTAGCGGGAGTCAGGGAGACCCAGTACTTC
CASSSGLAGVRETQYF
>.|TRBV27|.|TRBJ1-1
TGTGCCAGCAGGGGCAGGGGTGGGACTGAAGCTTTCTTT
CASRGRGGTEAFF
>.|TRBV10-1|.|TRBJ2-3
TGCGCCAGCAGTGAGTCGGGGGCGTACCCAGATACGCAGTATTTT
CASSESGAYPDTQYF
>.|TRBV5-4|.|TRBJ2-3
TGTGCCAGCAGCTCCCGGCCTGCCACAGATACGCAGTATTTT
CASSSRPATDTQYF
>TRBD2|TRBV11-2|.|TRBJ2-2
TGTGCCAGCAGCTCCCTAGCGGGAGGAGTCACCGGGGAGCTGTTTTTT
CASSSLAGGVTGELFF
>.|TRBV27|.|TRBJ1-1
TGTGCCTGCCGGGACACCTCTTGGGGTGAAGCTTTCTTT
CACRDTSWGEAFF
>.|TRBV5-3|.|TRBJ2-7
TGTGCCAGAAGCTTCGTAACAGGGAACGCCTACGAGCAGTACTTC
CARSFVTGNAYEQYF
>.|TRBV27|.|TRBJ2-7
TGTGCCAGCAGTTCGGGGCCCACGTCCCAGGAGCAGTACTTC
CASSSGPTSQEQYF
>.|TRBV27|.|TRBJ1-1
TGTGCCAGCAGTTCCGCGGAGGAAGCTTTCTTT
CASSSAEEAFF
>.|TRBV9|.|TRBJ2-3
TGTGCCAGCAGCGTAGGGCAGGGGTGGACAGATACGCAGTATTTT
CASSVGQGWTDTQYF
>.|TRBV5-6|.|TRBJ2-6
TGTGCCAGCAGCTCACCGAGAGGGGCCAACGTCCTGACTTTC
CASSSPRGANVLTF
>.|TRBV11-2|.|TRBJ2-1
TGTGCCAGCAGCTATTTTAACAATGAGCAGTTCTTC
CASSYFNNEQFF
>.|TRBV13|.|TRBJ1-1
TGTGCCAGCAGCTTAGATAAAAGGCCAGGGCGACACAAGAACACTGAAGCTTTCTTT
CASSLDKRPGRHKNTEAFF
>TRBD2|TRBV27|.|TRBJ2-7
TGTGCCAGCAGTACCCGCCTAGCGGGAGAATACGAGCAGTACTTC
CASSTRLAGEYEQYF
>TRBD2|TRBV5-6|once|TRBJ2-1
TGTGCCAGCAGCTTGGCCCGACTAGCAGAGGAGCAGTTCTTC
CASSLARLAEEQFF
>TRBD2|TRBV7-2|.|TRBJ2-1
TGTGCCAGCAGCTTAGGGGTGCGGGGGGCCTCGGATGAGCAGTTCTTC
CASSLGVRGASDEQFF
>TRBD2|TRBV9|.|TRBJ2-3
TGTGCCAGCAGCGTAGAGGGCGGGGGGAACACAGATACGCAGTATTTT
CASSVEGGGNTDTQYF
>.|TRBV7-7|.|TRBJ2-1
TGTGCTAGCAGCTTAGGGCCAGGTGGGGGCAATGAGCAGTTCTTC
CASSLGPGGGNEQFF
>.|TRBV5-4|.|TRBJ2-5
TGTGCCAGCAGAGGCGGGGAGACCCAGTACTTC
CASRGGETQYF
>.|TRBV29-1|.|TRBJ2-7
TGCAGCGTTGAAGATAAAACGAGCAGCTACGAGCAGTACTTC
CSVEDKTSSYEQYF
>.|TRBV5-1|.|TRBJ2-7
TGCGCCAGCAGCCCGCCCGGATCCTACGAGCAGTACTTC
CASSPPGSYEQYF
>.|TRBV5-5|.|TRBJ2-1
TGTGCCAGCAGCCCCTCCTCTAGGGGCAATGAGCAGTTCTTC
CASSPSSRGNEQFF
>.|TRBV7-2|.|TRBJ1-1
TGTGCCAGCAGCTTAAGACCCATGAACACTGAAGCTTTCTTT
CASSLRPMNTEAFF